Below, 30 T cell receptor beta chains from the same sample are listed, as sequenced in a study of T-cell memory formation after mild COVID-19. MiXCR, run by TCRdb on the 5' RACE reads, gives a single entry per CDR3 protein. The sample records about 88,000 distinct CDR3 sequences, more than 20% being singletons. Sequenced material: PBMCs or a T cell subset sorted from them (not recorded which). The source of these receptors is a man aged 18-30 years who had mild COVID-19 (a few samples of this study predate the infection). Cell type and time point are not known.

This clonotype was detected a few times. The V call is TRBV29-1, the J call TRBJ2-2; D is perhaps TRBD1 (6 bases). V was pared by 6 bases and J by 7 bases, with 24 bases between. The CDR3 consists of 16 residues. Germline V gene lookup returns CDR1 SQVTM and CDR2 ANQGSEA. The CDR3 DNA reads TGCAGCGTGTTTTCAGGGGACCTTTCGCTTGGCGGGGAGCTGTTTTTT. Protein sequence: CSVFSGDLSLGGELFF.

This chain connects TRBV28 to TRBJ1-2, with D possibly matching TRBD1 (6 bases). The germline gives CDR1 MDHEN, CDR2 SYDVKM. Trimming took 8 bases from V and 4 from J, leaving 20 bases between them. This CDR3 spans 15 amino acids. DNA for the CDR3: TGTGCCAGCTACAAAAGCGGGGGGCGCAGCTATGGCTACACCTTC. Protein product: CASYKSGGRSYGYTF.

In its sample, this clonotype was seen a few times. The V gene is TRBV4-1, the J gene TRBJ2-7, with TRBD2 matching 7 bases. V lost 8 bases, J lost 0 bases, and 4 bases stayed unmatched. CDR1 MGHRA and CDR2 YSYEKL come from the germline V gene. The CDR3 is 13 residues long. The CDR3 DNA is TGCGCCAGCTCCTGGACTAGCTCCTACGAGCAGTACTTC. Translated: CASSWTSSYEQYF.

V gene TRBV20-1 combines with J gene TRBJ1-2; no definite D call. Germline CDR1 DFQATT, CDR2 SNEGSKA (reference sequence). V lost 1 base and J 1 base, leaving 13 bases between the germline ends. The CDR3 extends over 15 amino acids. This chain's CDR3 is CSARGRLGLNYGYTF. In nucleotides, the CDR3 is TGCAGTGCTAGAGGTCGATTAGGACTTAACTATGGCTACACCTTC.

The gene calls are TRBV10-3 and TRBJ2-7, with D perhaps being TRBD1 or TRBD2 (6 bases each). CDR1 and CDR2 (germline): ENHRY, SYGVKD. The CDR3 is made up of 16 amino acids. With 5 bases removed from V and 0 bases from J, the gap between germline ends came to 17 bases. The CDR3 DNA reads as TGTGCCATCAGTTCTACCGGGGGCCAGAGCTCCTACGAGCAGTACGTC. This translates into CAISSTGGQSSYEQYV.

This sequence joins TRBV3-1 and TRBJ1-2; D unclear. V lost 0 bases, J lost 5 bases, and 16 bases lay in between. Per the germline V gene, CDR1 is LGHDT and CDR2 is YNNKEL (reference sequence). CDR3 length: 16 residues. The CDR3 loop reads CASSQDSRAPRYGYTF. In nucleotides, the CDR3 is TGTGCCAGCAGCCAAGATTCGAGGGCACCTCGATATGGCTACACCTTC.

In this sample, this clonotype turned up a few times. J is TRBJ1-5 and V is TRBV29-1; possible D gene TRBD1, 5 bases. This CDR3 comprises 14 residues. Germline CDR1 SQVTM, CDR2 ANQGSEA. Trimming stripped 3 bases from V and 1 base from J, with 10 bases between. The CDR3, as DNA: TGCAGCGTTGACGGGGGAGGCAGCAATCAGCCCCAGCATTTT. This translates into CSVDGGGSNQPQHF.

The chain employs TRBV10-3 and TRBJ2-7; the match to TRBD1 covers 7 bases. V was pared by 3 bases and J by 0 bases, with 5 bases of the junction left unmatched. The CDR3 has 15 residues. Germline V CDR1 and CDR2: ENHRY, SYGVKD. DNA of the CDR3: TGTGCCATCAGTGACCGGACAGGTCACTCCTACGAGCAGTACTTC. Translating gives CAISDRTGHSYEQYF.

The chain uses TRBV5-1 and TRBJ2-7, with 7 bases fitting TRBD1. The V gene's germline CDR1 is SGHRS and CDR2 YFSETQ. This CDR3 has 15 amino acids. V lost 0 bases, J lost 4 bases, and 7 bases stayed unmatched. CDR3 in amino acids: CASSLGGIQGYEQYV. The CDR3 nucleotides are TGCGCCAGCAGCTTGGGAGGAATACAGGGGTACGAGCAGTACGTC.

This rearrangement joins TRBV7-2 to TRBJ2-5; D is possibly TRBD2 (6 bases). The CDR3 runs to 16 residues. Germline-derived CDR1 and CDR2 are SGHTA and FQGNSA. V lost 7 bases and J 1 base, leaving 19 bases between the germline ends. CDR3 DNA sequence: TGTGCCAGCAACCCTCACTACCGGGACTTCCAAGAGACCCAGTACTTC. It encodes CASNPHYRDFQETQYF.

This clonotype has just a few counts. The V and J genes are TRBV10-2 and TRBJ1-5, with D hard to call. The germline V gene encodes CDR1 WSHSY and CDR2 SAAADI. Trimming stripped 3 bases from V and 9 bases from J, with 6 bases between. This CDR3 contains 11 residues. As DNA, the CDR3 is TGCGCCAGCAGTGATGACGGGCCCCAGCATTTT. Translated: CASSDDGPQHF.

A few counts support this clonotype. The rearrangement links TRBV7-9 to TRBJ1-2; the D is unclear. Germline CDR1 reads SEHNR; CDR2 reads FQNEAQ (reference sequence). V was trimmed by 6 bases and J by 4 bases, leaving 9 bases between them. This CDR3 spans 12 amino acids. The CDR3 sequence is CASRAVSYGYTF. CDR3 DNA sequence: TGTGCCAGCAGGGCCGTGTCCTATGGCTACACCTTC.

The CDR3 region is CASSPRGRPQHF. CDR3 nucleotide sequence: TGTGCCAGCAGTCCAAGGGGGAGGCCCCAGCATTTT. The V gene is TRBV6-5, the J gene TRBJ1-5; D possibly corresponds to TRBD1 (6 bases). Germline loops: CDR1 MNHEY, CDR2 SVGAGI. The CDR3 spans 12 residues. Trimming pared 5 bases from V and 9 bases from J, leaving 11 bases between.

In its sample, this clonotype is medium-sized (0.01 to 0.1%). CDR3 sequence reads: CASSQNPPGGYTF. The CDR3 DNA sequence: TGTGCCAGCAGCCAAAACCCCCCCGGTGGCTACACCTTC. This chain uses TRBV12-3 or TRBV12-4 with TRBJ1-2; no clear D. V gave up 6 bases and J gave up 7 bases, with 15 bases separating them. This CDR3 spans 13 amino acids.

This clonotype appeared a few times. This chain connects TRBV5-5 to TRBJ2-7, with TRBD1 identical over 12 bases. CDR1 is SGHKS, CDR2 YYEKEE, per germline (reference sequence). V lost 5 bases and J lost 6; bases outside the gene matches: 3. The CDR3 length is 13 residues. The CDR3 sequence is CASRRGQGAEQYV. The DNA of the CDR3 is TGTGCCAGCAGGAGGGGACAGGGGGCCGAGCAGTACGTC.

The chain joins TRBV3-1 to TRBJ2-3, with D unclear. V lost 0 bases, J lost 1 base, and 14 bases lay in between. This CDR3 has 17 residues. Germline assignment: CDR1 LGHDT and CDR2 YNNKEL (reference sequence). Written as DNA, the CDR3 is TGTGCCAGCAGCCAAGACCGAAGGTCTCACGGCACAGATACGCAGTATTTT. Its translation: CASSQDRRSHGTDTQYF.

The chain carries TRBV6-2 or TRBV6-3 and TRBJ2-7; no firm D call. Trimming removed 0 bases at V and 4 bases at J, with 4 bases between. This CDR3 is built from 12 residues. CDR1 MNHEY and CDR2 SVGEGT come from the germline V gene. The CDR3 is CASSYSEYEQYV. In DNA, the CDR3 is TGTGCCAGCAGTTACTCGGAGTACGAGCAGTACGTC.

This rearrangement joins TRBV28 to TRBJ2-1, with TRBD1 identical over 8 bases. The V and J ends lost 3 bases and 6 bases, in that order; junction bases with no gene match: 7. Germline values: CDR1 MDHEN, CDR2 SYDVKM. The CDR3 covers 15 residues. The CDR3 DNA reads TGTGCCAGCAGTTTGTTTGGACAGGGACCCAATGAGCAGTTCTTC. Protein product: CASSLFGQGPNEQFF.

A few counts support this clonotype. The chain couples TRBV6-6 to TRBJ1-1, with a weak D call TRBD1 (6 bases). The CDR3 length is 14 residues. Trimming pared 4 bases from V and 0 bases from J, leaving 9 bases between. Germline CDR1 and CDR2: MNHNY and SVGAGI (reference sequence). For the CDR3, the DNA is TGTGCCAGCAGTTCTAGGGGGATGAACACTGAAGCTTTCTTT. Its protein product is CASSSRGMNTEAFF.

Only a few counts were recorded for this clonotype. CDR3 sequence (DNA): TGTGCCACCAGCAGAGATGACCTCGGACAGGGAGTTAATGAAAAACTGTTTTTT. Translated: CATSRDDLGQGVNEKLFF. The chain recombines TRBV15 with TRBJ1-4; 8 nucleotides line up with TRBD1. The V segment lost 0 bases and the J segment 4 bases; nucleotides outside the gene matches: 10. The germline gives CDR1 LNHNV, CDR2 YYDKDF (reference sequence). The CDR3 spans 18 residues.

A few counts support this clonotype. The V gene is TRBV7-2, the J gene TRBJ2-1; 8 positions match TRBD2. CDR3 length: 13 residues. Germline V CDR1 and CDR2: SGHTA, FQGNSA. Germline trimming cut 2 bases from V and 6 bases from J; bases unmatched to any gene: 0. CDR3 region: CASSLSGGNEQFF. The CDR3 nucleotides are TGTGCCAGCAGCTTAAGCGGGGGCAATGAGCAGTTCTTC. The variable domain in full, completed from reference TRBV7-2 and TRBJ2-1, reads GAGVSQSPSNKVTEKGKDVELRCDPISGHTALYWYRQSLGQGLEFLIYFQGNSAPDKSGLPSDRFSAERTGGSVSTLTIQRTQQEDSAVYLCASSLSGGNEQFFGPGTRLTVL.

The chain carries TRBV27 and TRBJ2-5; possible D gene TRBD1, 6 bases. This CDR3 comprises 14 residues. V dropped 5 bases and J dropped 4 bases, with 14 bases sitting between them. CDR1 is MNHEY, CDR2 SMNVEV, per germline (reference sequence). DNA for the CDR3: TGTGCCAGCAGTGCCACAGGGATCCCAGAGACCCAGTACTTC. Its protein product is CASSATGIPETQYF.

This clonotype was seen only a few times. The V gene is TRBV7-2, the J gene TRBJ1-2; a possible D gene is TRBD1 (5 bases). Per the germline V gene, CDR1 is SGHTA and CDR2 is FQGNSA. The CDR3 runs to 14 residues. Trimming pared 4 bases from V and 4 bases from J, leaving 13 bases between. Here the CDR3 reads CASSYRRGIYGYTF. CDR3 sequence (DNA): TGTGCCAGCAGCTATCGGCGGGGCATCTATGGCTACACCTTC.

This clonotype was counted between two and nine times. The chain has TRBV6-5 and TRBJ2-7; D is possibly TRBD2 (5 bases). The CDR3 loop spans 14 amino acids. Germline V gives CDR1 MNHEY, CDR2 SVGAGI. Trimming stripped 7 bases from V and 3 bases from J, with 16 bases between. Here the CDR3 DNA reads TGTGCCAGCACTCAAGCGGACGGTTTCTACGAGCAGTACTTC. Amino acid sequence: CASTQADGFYEQYF.

The V gene is TRBV29-1, the J gene TRBJ1-1; a weak D match, TRBD1 (6 bases). The germline CDR1 and CDR2 sequences are SQVTM and ANQGSEA. The CDR3 runs to 11 residues. V was pared by 7 bases and J by 4 bases, with 10 bases between. The CDR3 here is CSAGGPTEAFF. Here the CDR3 DNA reads TGCAGCGCGGGGGGGCCCACTGAAGCTTTCTTT.

The V call is TRBV7-9, the J call TRBJ1-2; tentatively, D is TRBD1 (6 bases). The V gene's germline CDR1 is SEHNR and CDR2 FQNEAQ (reference sequence). This CDR3 region has 15 residues. Deletions cut 2 bases from V and 7 bases from J, with 17 bases between. The CDR3 region is CASSLSRLRDTGYTF. CDR3 DNA sequence: TGTGCCAGCAGCTTATCGAGGTTGAGGGACACTGGCTACACCTTC. The complete variable domain, with remaining parts taken from reference TRBV7-9 and TRBJ1-2, reads DTGVSQNPRHKITKRGQNVTFRCDPISEHNRLYWYRQTLGQGPEFLTYFQNEAQLEKSRLLSDRFSAERPKGSFSTLEIQRTEQGDSAMYLCASSLSRLRDTGYTFGSGTRLTVV.

The table lists this clonotype with a few counts. The chain is built from TRBV6-6 and TRBJ1-1; 7 bases map to TRBD1. Germline CDR1 is MNHNY and CDR2 is SVGAGI (reference sequence). J was trimmed by 7 bases and V by 7 bases; bases with no gene match: 9. This CDR3 spans 13 amino acids. Here the CDR3 DNA reads TGTGCCAGCACACCGGGACAGATCTTTGAAGCTTTCTTT. Amino acid sequence: CASTPGQIFEAFF.

This clonotype was counted between two and nine times. This chain's CDR3 is CASSQNRGHNSPLHF. The CDR3 region has the DNA TGCGCCAGCAGCCAAAACAGGGGCCATAATTCACCCCTCCACTTT. The V call is TRBV4-3, the J call TRBJ1-6, with 7 bases fitting TRBD1. The CDR3 runs to 15 residues. The V gene end was trimmed by 2 bases and the J gene end by 5 bases; junction bases not matched to a gene: 3. Germline-derived CDR1 and CDR2 are LGHNA and YSLEER.

This rearrangement joins TRBV12-3 or TRBV12-4 to TRBJ1-1, with 8 nucleotides matching TRBD1. J was trimmed by 1 base and V by 5 bases; bases with no gene match: 6. The CDR3 contains 15 residues. CDR3 residues: CASSPGTGTNTEAFF. The CDR3 DNA is TGTGCCAGCAGTCCCGGGACAGGAACGAACACTGAAGCTTTCTTT.

The chain is built from TRBV29-1 and TRBJ1-1; D perhaps matches TRBD1 (5 bases). The CDR3 totals 14 residues. Germline-derived CDR1 and CDR2 are SQVTM and ANQGSEA. Trimming removed 0 bases from V and 6 bases from J, with 14 bases in between. The CDR3 reads CSVEDWRKGSEAFF. CDR3 coding DNA: TGCAGCGTTGAAGATTGGAGGAAGGGGTCTGAAGCTTTCTTT.